Reported below is one T cell receptor beta chain. Its recognized antigen is unknown. The input lacks base qualities; no much larger clone sits a single base away. The CDR3 regions of human TCRbeta chains were subjected to immunosequencing. The original pipeline was this. Repertoire TCRs were matched against a reference library of SARS-CoV-2-specific TCRs generated with the MIRA antigen-specificity platform. Breadth was defined as the fraction of unique TCRs that were SARS-CoV-2-associated, and depth was defined as the fraction of total T cells that were SARS-CoV-2-associated. Each spike-specific TCR was assigned to its reactive spike region and to a CD4 or CD8 class using the MIRA data. Log10-transformed breadth and depth values were compared by one-way ANOVA with Sidak's multiple comparisons tests. TCRdb provides this immuneACCESS table in a form limited to in-frame rearrangements. Some clones are lacking; in checked studies, under half of them reflect an unresolved V gene, and why the rest are absent is not known. For V, J and clone size, that table is used; D and trimming come from the DNA. A total of more than 85,000 clones appear in this sample, more than 70% of them only once. In total, the top ten clones hold roughly 4.5% of the sample.

The germline V gene yields MDHEN for CDR1 and SYDVKM for CDR2. For this chain, trimming is 5 bases at the V end and 1 base at the J end, and the number of junction bases without a gene match is 9. There are 16 amino acids in the CDR3, from cysteine to phenylalanine inclusive. Left in the record is the CDR3 DNA by itself, 48 bases read in frame from the first base. The intended sense of this specimen's time point label: about 28 days (+/-7) after the second vaccine dose. Because spike-specific TCR depth and breadth did not differ between the two schedules, AZD1222 recipients who got a second dose at roughly 4 weeks were pooled with those who got a second dose at roughly 12 weeks. Vaccinee samples were obtained from the UK trials COV001 and COV002, which included a single-blind randomized controlled phase 2/3 trial of AZD1222 (ChAdOx1 nCoV-19) in healthy adults. For TCRbeta chain sequencing, PBMC samples from trial participants were taken at day 0 and at day 28 after the second dose.

This sample is drawn from a study of T cell responses to AZD1222 COVID-19 vaccine (dated by TCRdb to about 2021). With regard to the full study: TCR sequencing was performed for 230 to 250 trial participants, of whom roughly 200 were given two doses of AZD1222 and 26 were given two doses of MenACWY control vaccine. Enrollment into the trials was organized by age into subgroups of 18-55, 56-69 and 70-plus years, and those subgroups contained roughly 140, 27 and 60 TCR-sequenced participants, respectively.

General findings and caveats noted by the study authors: In the small 56-69-year group, the increase in depth fell short of significance, most likely because of low power. Spike-specific TCR breadth and depth rose significantly after two AZD1222 doses compared with day 0 and with MenACWY recipients. Nearly half of unique spike-specific TCRs reportedly recognized epitopes outside regions mutated in the B.1.351 and B.1.1.7 variants. CD4 TCRs associated with the vaccine covered the entire spike protein, and the dominant responses were in regions 160-218 and 743-854. Because no day 14 peak-response samples were available, repertoires were characterized only after the peak T cell response. Most participants were white British and females outnumbered males, and the authors suggested that clonal diversity may have been underestimated. Only six AZD1222 recipients were SARS-CoV-2 seropositive at baseline, limiting conclusions about previously exposed vaccinees.

The rearranged segments are TRBV28 and TRBJ1-1, with 8 bases aligning to TRBD1. The sample was peripheral blood, taken 28 days after the second AZD1222 dose. The sequence derives from an adult who received the AZD1222 COVID-19 vaccine. The CDR3 reads CASSKDRGYSNTEAFF. The DNA sequence is as follows: TGTGCCAGCAGTAAAGACAGGGGCTACTCGAACACTGAAGCTTTCTTT.